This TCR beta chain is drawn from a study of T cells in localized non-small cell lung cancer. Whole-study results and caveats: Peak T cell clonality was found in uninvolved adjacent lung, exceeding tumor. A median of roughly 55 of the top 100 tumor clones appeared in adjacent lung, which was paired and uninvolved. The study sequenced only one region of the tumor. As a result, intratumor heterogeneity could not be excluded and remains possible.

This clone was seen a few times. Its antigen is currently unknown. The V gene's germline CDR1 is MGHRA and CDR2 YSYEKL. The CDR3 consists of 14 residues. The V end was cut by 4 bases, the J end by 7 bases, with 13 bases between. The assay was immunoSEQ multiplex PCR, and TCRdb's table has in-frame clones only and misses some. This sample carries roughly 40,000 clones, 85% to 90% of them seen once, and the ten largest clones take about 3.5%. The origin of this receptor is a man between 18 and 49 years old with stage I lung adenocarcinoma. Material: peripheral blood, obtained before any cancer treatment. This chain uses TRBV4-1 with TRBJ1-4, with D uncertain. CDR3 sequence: CASSRGPSGEKLFF. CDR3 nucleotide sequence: TGCGCCAGCAGCCGTGGGCCGTCTGGTGAAAAACTGTTTTTT.